This T cell receptor (beta chain) was sequenced in a study of blood T cells in healthy people across ages. With each sample, at least 5.5 micrograms of total RNA were extracted. Study-level findings and limits: Long-lived donors had more naive CD4+ cells and higher diversity than aged donors.

A second roughly 6 to 11 cycle PCR used barcoded and J-beta primers. Individual samples furnished no less than 2.5 million CDR3-containing paired-end reads apiece. TCRdb called the 5' RACE reads again in MiXCR, with one record for every CDR3 protein. The repertoire includes around 800,000 distinct CDR3 sequences, under 30% of them detected once, and about 3% sits in the top ten. The CDR3 is 13 residues long. Germline lookup yields CDR1 MDHEN and CDR2 SYDVKM. V shed 6 bases, J shed 6 bases, and the junction held 2 bases outside the gene matches. This clonotype has more than one count but fewer than ten. Its antigen is as yet unknown. This sample was shared with a second study, whose subject was T cells of mothers and their children. That investigation notes: All donors were healthy and Caucasian; they were three mothers and their six children.

The rearrangement joins TRBV28 to TRBJ2-4, with 10 bases lining up with TRBD1. Sequenced sample: blood. The source is a boy between 10 and 17 years old in good health. As DNA, the CDR3 is TGTGCCAGCAGAGGGACAGGGGCAAACATTCAGTACTTC. Its translation is CASRGTGANIQYF.